The 30 T cell receptor beta chains listed next were all sequenced from one sample in a study of T cell responses to AZD1222 COVID-19 vaccine. TCRdb keeps only in-frame clones here, not all; method: immunoSEQ multiplex PCR. Seen here are under 200,000 clones, roughly 94% observed once, and the top ten hold approximately 0.58%. Sequencing was performed on peripheral blood, taken on day 0 of AZD1222 vaccination. All receptors derive from an adult in good health.

This clone was seen a few times. This rearrangement joins TRBV7-2 to TRBJ1-6; a possible D gene is TRBD1 (5 bases). CDR3 size: 14 residues. Trimming stripped 6 bases from V and 7 bases from J, with 13 bases between. Germline loops: CDR1 SGHTA, CDR2 FQGNSA. The CDR3 DNA reads as TGTGCCAGCAGGTTTATGGGGCCAAATTCACCCCTCCACTTT. It specifies CASRFMGPNSPLHF.

The chain links TRBV24-1 to TRBJ2-3; either TRBD1 or TRBD2 may supply D (5 bases each). Germline V gene data show CDR1 as KGHDR and CDR2 as SFDVKD. Trimming stripped 6 bases from V and 2 bases from J, with 11 bases between. There are 14 residues in the CDR3. CDR3 loop: CATSTWGSTDTQYF. In nucleotides, the CDR3 is TGTGCCACCAGTACCTGGGGGTCCACAGATACGCAGTATTTT.

This chain uses TRBV11-2 with TRBJ2-1; maybe TRBD2 (5 bases). Germline-derived CDR1 and CDR2 are SGHAT and FQNNGV. Trimming pared 5 bases from V and 8 bases from J, leaving 25 bases between. This CDR3 region has 17 residues. As DNA, the CDR3 is TGTGCCAGCAGCCCCGAACCCCTACTAGTTCATGGCGATGAGCAGTTCTTC. Protein: CASSPEPLLVHGDEQFF.

The chain has TRBV12-3 or TRBV12-4 and TRBJ1-1; possible D gene TRBD1, 6 bases. Trimming stripped 11 bases from V and 8 bases from J, with 15 bases between. The CDR3 is 11 residues long. CDR3 nucleotides: TGTGCCGGTGGGGGCCGTAAGGAAGCTTTCTTT. Residues: CAGGGRKEAFF.

The V and J genes are TRBV9 and TRBJ1-4, with a possible D match to TRBD1 (5 bases). The CDR3 spans 15 residues. Between the trimmed V and J ends, which lost 2 bases and 8 bases, there was a span of 16 bases. Germline values: CDR1 SGDLS, CDR2 YYNGEE. The CDR3 here is CASSVQGGVREKLFF. The CDR3 DNA reads as TGTGCCAGCAGCGTCCAGGGCGGAGTTCGGGAAAAACTGTTTTTT. Combining the CDR3 with reference TRBV9 and TRBJ1-4 gives the whole variable domain DSGVTQTPKHLITATGQRVTLRCSPRSGDLSVYWYQQSLDQGLQFLIQYYNGEERAKGNILERFSAQQFPDLHSELNLSSLELGDSALYFCASSVQGGVREKLFFGSGTQLSVL.

This chain uses TRBV9 with TRBJ2-5; D may correspond to TRBD1 or TRBD2 (5 bases each). V was pared by 3 bases and J by 5 bases, with 17 bases between. CDR3 size: 15 residues. Germline CDR1 SGDLS, CDR2 YYNGEE. The CDR3 sequence is CASSGGIILGETQYF. CDR3 DNA: TGTGCCAGCAGCGGGGGGATTATCCTGGGGGAGACCCAGTACTTC.

This chain uses TRBV30 with TRBJ2-7; 8 nucleotides agree with TRBD1. Germline CDR1 reads GTSNPN; CDR2 reads SVGIG (reference sequence). The CDR3 is made up of 12 amino acids. Trimming took 5 bases from V and 2 from J; bases not matched to a gene: 2. The chain's CDR3 is CAWADRAYEQYF. CDR3 nucleotide sequence: TGTGCCTGGGCGGACAGGGCCTACGAGCAGTACTTC.

The rearrangement joins TRBV6-1 to TRBJ1-6; perhaps TRBD1 as D (6 bases). The CDR3 runs to 15 residues. The germline V and J ends were trimmed by 3 bases and 11 bases, with 17 bases remaining between them. Germline V gives CDR1 MNHNS, CDR2 SASEGT. CDR3 DNA: TGTGCCAGCAGTGAGACGGGACAAAGTCCGGCACCCCTCCACTTT. Amino acid sequence: CASSETGQSPAPLHF.

The chain has TRBV19 and TRBJ2-1, with 7 bases aligning to TRBD1. This CDR3 comprises 17 residues. J was trimmed by 5 bases and V by 3 bases; bases with no gene match: 13. Looked up from germline, CDR1 is LNHDA and CDR2 is SQIVND (reference sequence). CDR3: CASSIFGRAGGDNEQFF. Written as DNA, the CDR3 is TGTGCCAGTAGTATTTTCGGTCGGGCAGGGGGAGACAATGAGCAGTTCTTC.

V usage is TRBV28 and J usage is TRBJ2-1, with unresolved D. CDR1 is MDHEN and CDR2 is SYDVKM in the germline V gene. V was cut by 3 bases and J by 10 bases, with 13 bases left in between. This CDR3 spans 13 amino acids. Here the CDR3 reads CASSFGISREQFF. Here the CDR3 DNA reads TGTGCCAGCAGTTTCGGTATAAGCCGGGAGCAGTTCTTC.

The chain recombines TRBV7-9 with TRBJ1-2; D not resolved. V was clipped by 1 base and J by 8 bases, with 11 bases between them. CDR1 SEHNR and CDR2 FQNEAQ come from the germline V gene (reference sequence). The CDR3 runs to 13 residues. The CDR3 here is CASSLGPASGYTF. CDR3 bases: TGTGCCAGCAGCTTAGGGCCAGCTAGCGGCTACACCTTC.

This clone was counted between two and nine times. The chain uses TRBV5-1 and TRBJ2-5; 7 positions match TRBD1. V lost 6 bases and J lost 1; bases outside the gene matches: 9. The CDR3 contains 15 residues. Germline V lookup: CDR1 SGHRS, CDR2 YFSETQ. DNA of the CDR3: TGCGCCAGCATTTCAAGGGACAGTACCCAAGAGACCCAGTACTTC. This gives the protein CASISRDSTQETQYF.

The V call is TRBV18, the J call TRBJ2-6; no clear D gene. CDR3 length: 13 amino acids. Per the germline V gene, CDR1 is KGHSH and CDR2 is LQKENI. Trimming took 4 bases from V and 0 from J, leaving 1 base between them. CDR3 in DNA: TGTGCCAGCTCACTCTCTGGGGCCAACGTCCTGACTTTC. This translates into CASSLSGANVLTF.

This chain links TRBV29-1 with TRBJ2-1; D is undetermined. Trimming removed 6 bases from V and 1 base from J, with 10 bases in between. The CDR3 extends over 13 amino acids. Germline lookup yields CDR1 SQVTM and CDR2 ANQGSEA. As DNA, the CDR3 is TGCAGCGTGGATGGCGGTTCCTACAATGAGCAGTTCTTC. Its protein product is CSVDGGSYNEQFF.

V gene TRBV28 combines with J gene TRBJ1-2; 9 bases are a match to TRBD1. Losses at the gene ends were 11 bases for V and 4 bases for J; bases not matched to a gene: 8. The germline V gene encodes CDR1 MDHEN and CDR2 SYDVKM. The CDR3 loop spans 13 amino acids. CDR3 nucleotides: TGTGCCCTCAGGGGGACAGGGCCCTATGGCTACACCTTC. This encodes CALRGTGPYGYTF.

The chain links TRBV28 to TRBJ1-2; TRBD1 might be the D (6 bases). CDR1 and CDR2 (germline): MDHEN, SYDVKM. The CDR3 spans 17 residues. V was pared by 7 bases and J by 5 bases, with 26 bases between. The CDR3 loop reads CASNGQSPFSSVYGYTF. The CDR3 DNA reads TGTGCCAGCAATGGACAGAGCCCTTTTAGTAGCGTGTATGGCTACACCTTC.

The chain has TRBV24-1 and TRBJ2-7; 10 positions match TRBD1. CDR1 is KGHDR, CDR2 SFDVKD, per germline. The V and J ends lost 3 bases and 4 bases, in that order; junction bases with no gene match: 8. CDR3 size: 16 residues. The CDR3 region has the DNA TGTGCCACCAGTGATCGAGGGACAGGGGTAGTGTACGAGCAGTACTTC. Translated, it gives CATSDRGTGVVYEQYF.

The V and J genes are TRBV6-4 and TRBJ1-1, with unresolved D. CDR3 length equals 13 residues. Per the germline V gene, CDR1 is MRHNA and CDR2 is SNTAGT. V was clipped by 6 bases and J by 7 bases, with 15 bases between them. Written as DNA, the CDR3 is TGTGCCAGCAGGGAGACCCTTCCGGGTGAAGCTTTCTTT. Translating gives CASRETLPGEAFF.

V and J are TRBV18 and TRBJ1-2, with unresolved D. CDR3 length: 14 amino acids. Germline values: CDR1 KGHSH, CDR2 LQKENI. Trimming removed 4 bases at V and 8 bases at J, with 17 bases between. The CDR3 reads CASSQEGDNGGYTF. The CDR3 DNA sequence: TGTGCCAGCTCACAAGAGGGAGATAATGGCGGCTACACCTTC.

On this clone itself: The sample carries other DNA sequences with the same CDR3. V and J are TRBV2 and TRBJ1-5; a weak D match, TRBD1 (5 bases). The CDR3 runs to 14 residues. Trimming took off 3 bases at V and 2 bases at J, with 8 bases between the two ends. Germline values: CDR1 SNHLY, CDR2 FYNNEI. The CDR3 nucleotides are TGTGCCAGCAGTGACAGGGTAGGCAATCAGCCCCAGCATTTT. Amino acid sequence: CASSDRVGNQPQHF.

The V gene is TRBV7-9, the J gene TRBJ2-7; D assignment may be TRBD1 or TRBD2 (6 bases each). CDR3 length: 15 residues. Trimming took 2 bases from V and 3 from J, leaving 14 bases between them. Per the germline V gene, CDR1 is SEHNR and CDR2 is FQNEAQ (reference sequence). The DNA for the CDR3 is TGTGCCAGCAGCTTACGGGGGACAACCATCTACGAGCAGTACTTC. Translation gives CASSLRGTTIYEQYF.

This clone was counted a single time. This chain joins TRBV5-4 and TRBJ1-1; 8 nucleotides match TRBD1. CDR1 SGHNT and CDR2 YYREEE come from the germline V gene (reference sequence). There are 18 residues in the CDR3. Trimming at V came to 0 bases and at J to 1 base, leaving 11 bases not matched to a gene. CDR3 loop: CASSLGGRRQGTNTEAFF. The CDR3 bases are TGTGCCAGCAGCTTGGGGGGTCGTAGACAGGGGACGAACACTGAAGCTTTCTTT.

This clone was detected only once. The chain has TRBV13 and TRBJ2-5, with D possibly TRBD1 on 6 matching bases. Trimming left V 2 bases short and J 0 bases short, with 7 bases between. Germline CDR1 and CDR2: PRHDT and FYEKMQ (reference sequence). This CDR3 is 14 amino acids long. This CDR3 reads CASSLKGDQETQYF. DNA of the CDR3: TGTGCCAGCAGCTTAAAGGGGGACCAAGAGACCCAGTACTTC.

The rearrangement uses TRBV6-5 and TRBJ2-7; tentative D call: TRBD2 (5 bases). V lost 2 bases to trimming and J lost 6 bases, with 17 bases between them. The CDR3 contains 15 residues. Germline CDR1 is MNHEY and CDR2 is SVGAGI. The CDR3 is CASSYHPGNSLEQYF. Written as DNA, the CDR3 is TGTGCCAGCAGTTACCATCCCGGGAACTCCCTCGAGCAGTACTTC.

V and J are TRBV7-4 and TRBJ2-7; 13 bases match TRBD2. Germline V gives CDR1 SGHVT, CDR2 SQSDAQ. The CDR3 runs to 20 residues. V lost 5 bases and J lost 0; bases outside the gene matches: 16. The DNA for the CDR3 is TGTGCCAGCAGCGCGTTACTAGCGGGAGGGTATCTAGACCACTCCTACGAGCAGTACTTC. Amino acids: CASSALLAGGYLDHSYEQYF.

The rearrangement links TRBV5-1 to TRBJ1-1; 7 bases fit TRBD1. Germline V gene sequence: CDR1 SGHRS, CDR2 YFSETQ. Unmatched junction bases numbered 4, after V lost 1 base and J lost 7 bases. The CDR3 is 13 amino acids. CDR3 sequence reads: CASSLRWDSEAFF. CDR3 in DNA: TGCGCCAGCAGCTTGCGATGGGACAGTGAAGCTTTCTTT.

The gene calls are TRBV21-1 and TRBJ2-3; the table assigns TRBD2, which was not confirmed against the DNA. TRBV21-1 is a pseudogene. The CDR3 covers 19 residues. DNA of the CDR3: TGTGCCAGCAGCAAAAGCCCGGGACTAGGGCACCCTAGCACAGATACGCAGTATTTT. Encoded protein: CASSKSPGLGHPSTDTQYF.

This clone was seen a single time. The V gene is TRBV27, the J gene TRBJ2-7, with TRBD2 matching 14 bases. V lost 5 bases to trimming and J lost 2 bases; unmatched junction nucleotides: 14. From germline, CDR1 is MNHEY and CDR2 SMNVEV (reference sequence). This CDR3 comprises 19 residues. CDR3 DNA: TGTGCCAGCAGTCCGCGACTAGCGGGAGGGCGGACGGTTGCCTACGAGCAGTACTTC. It encodes CASSPRLAGGRTVAYEQYF.

The chain links TRBV29-1 to TRBJ2-1, with 7 positions matching TRBD1. The junction had 15 bases not matched to a gene; V was cut back by 6 bases and J by 10 bases. From germline, CDR1 is SQVTM and CDR2 ANQGSEA. The CDR3 is 14 residues long. CDR3 protein: CSVFGQADFREQFF. The CDR3 DNA reads as TGCAGCGTCTTCGGACAGGCGGACTTTAGGGAGCAGTTCTTC.

The gene calls are TRBV24-1 and TRBJ2-7; D gene ambiguous. Germline V gene data show CDR1 as KGHDR and CDR2 as SFDVKD. The CDR3 covers 11 residues. Trimming shortened V by 0 bases and J by 9 bases, and 5 bases separated the two germline ends. The CDR3 DNA sequence: TGTGCCACCAGTGATTTGACCGGGCAGTACTTC. Its protein product is CATSDLTGQYF.